The 21 T cell receptor beta chains below were found in one sample sequenced in a study of T cells in Graves' hyperthyroidism and ophthalmopathy. RNA transcripts were the template for amplifying TCR beta CDR3 regions. Primed by the HTBI set, a first-round RT-PCR was run on the TCR CDR3. TCRdb used MiXCR to reprocess the multiplex PCR reads, holding one entry per CDR3 protein. The sample has roughly 500,000 distinct CDR3 sequences, 40% to 55% seen once. What was sequenced was peripheral blood or thyroid tissue (not recorded which). These receptors all stem from an adult woman with Graves' disease, either hyperthyroidism or ophthalmopathy (not recorded which).

The chain links TRBV10-1 to TRBJ2-5; TRBD2 matches at 12 bases. CDR1 is WNHNN and CDR2 is SYGVQD in the germline V gene (reference sequence). This CDR3 region has 17 residues. Trimming removed 6 bases from V and 5 bases from J; junction bases left unmatched: 13. The CDR3 here is CASSPGGLAGPFETQYF. CDR3 DNA sequence: TGCGCCAGCAGCCCCGGAGGACTAGCGGGACCGTTTGAGACCCAGTACTTC.

On this clonotype itself: At one of its ends the junction is not consistent with the germline gene, which may arise from a read error. The V and J genes are TRBV5-1 and TRBJ2-6; 8 positions agree with TRBD1. Germline V CDR1 and CDR2: SGHRS, YFSETQ. The CDR3 sequence is 15 residues long. The CDR3 bases are TGCGCCAGCAGCTATGGACAGGGCCAACAGCCAACGGGGGCTTTC. It specifies CASSYGQGQQPTGAF.

This clonotype appeared a single time. A much larger clone differs from this one at a single base, so this may be a read error. CDR3 loop: CASSIRQGSAGELFF. In DNA, the CDR3 is TGCGCCAGCAGCATAAGACAGGGTAGCGCCGGGGAGCTGTTTTTT. The gene calls are TRBV5-1 and TRBJ2-2; 7 bases match TRBD1. Germline V gene lookup returns CDR1 SGHRS and CDR2 YFSETQ. V gave up 4 bases and J gave up 6 bases; unmatched junction bases: 9. This CDR3 has 15 amino acids.

This clonotype was detected ten times or more. V and J are TRBV19 and TRBJ2-7; D assignment may be TRBD1 or TRBD2 (5 bases each). The V and J ends lost 3 bases and 6 bases respectively, with 15 bases between them. CDR3 length: 14 residues. Germline loops: CDR1 LNHDA, CDR2 SQIVND (reference sequence). In nucleotides, the CDR3 is TGTGCCAGTAGTATGCTGGGACCGTACGGCGAGCAGTACTTC. It yields the protein CASSMLGPYGEQYF.

The sample holds many counts of this clonotype. The chain combines TRBV29-1 with TRBJ1-1, with D perhaps TRBD1 (6 bases). Per the germline V gene, CDR1 is SQVTM and CDR2 is ANQGSEA. Trimming removed 1 base at V and 5 bases at J, with 14 bases between. This CDR3 has 14 residues. The CDR3 DNA reads as TGCAGCGTTGAAGGGGCGCAGGGGATTACTGAAGCTTTCTTT. This gives the protein CSVEGAQGITEAFF.

The CDR3 bases are TGTGCCAGCAGCTTGGTGGGGGTTCATGGCTACACCTTC. Its translation is CASSLVGVHGYTF. This chain connects TRBV5-6 to TRBJ1-2, with D perhaps matching TRBD1 (5 bases). V gave up 0 bases and J gave up 6 bases, with 9 bases separating them. Germline V gives CDR1 SGHDT, CDR2 YYEEEE. CDR3 length: 13 residues. The complete variable domain, with remaining parts taken from reference TRBV5-6 and TRBJ1-2, reads DAGVTQSPTHLIKTRGQQVTLRCSPKSGHDTVSWYQQALGQGPQFIFQYYEEEERQRGNFPDRFSGHQFPNYSSELNVNALLLGDSALYLCASSLVGVHGYTFGSGTRLTVV.

The genes are TRBV7-3 and TRBJ2-1, with unresolved D. The germline V and J ends were trimmed by 2 bases and 5 bases, with 7 bases remaining between them. This CDR3 has 13 residues. CDR1 is SGHTA, CDR2 FQGTGA, per germline. The CDR3, as DNA: TGTGCCAGCAGCTTACTTCCGCACAATGAGCAGTTCTTC. This encodes CASSLLPHNEQFF.

There are many counts of this clonotype. The CDR3: CASSSPEETQYF. CDR3 sequence (DNA): TGTGCCAGCAGTTCACCCGAGGAGACCCAGTACTTC. This chain joins TRBV28 and TRBJ2-5; the D is unclear. The V and J ends lost 4 bases and 5 bases respectively, with 8 bases between them. There are 12 residues in the CDR3. From germline, CDR1 is MDHEN and CDR2 SYDVKM.

The CDR3 spells CASSLWGAGGREQYF. In nucleotides, the CDR3 is TGTGCCAGCAGTTTATGGGGGGCAGGGGGCCGCGAGCAGTACTTC. The chain uses TRBV7-9 and TRBJ2-7; TRBD1 agrees at 8 bases. The CDR3 runs 15 residues. V gave up 6 bases and J gave up 6 bases; unmatched junction bases: 13. The germline V gene encodes CDR1 SEHNR and CDR2 FQNEAQ (reference sequence).

This clonotype was counted at least ten times. The J gene is TRBJ2-5, the V gene TRBV28, with 14 bases that match TRBD2. Germline CDR1 reads MDHEN; CDR2 reads SYDVKM. Trimming cost V 6 bases and J 4 bases; bases outside gene matches: 7. The CDR3 length is 16 residues. In DNA form, the CDR3 reads TGTGCCAGCAGCTCCCACGGACTAGCGGGAGGAGAGACCCAGTACTTC. Protein: CASSSHGLAGGETQYF.

There are many counts of this clonotype. CDR3 in DNA: TGCGCCAGCAGCTCCGACGTATATGGCTACACCTTC. It yields the protein CASSSDVYGYTF. The rearrangement links TRBV5-1 to TRBJ1-2; D remains ambiguous. Germline V gene sequence: CDR1 SGHRS, CDR2 YFSETQ. The CDR3 is made up of 12 amino acids. Trimming stripped 3 bases from V and 5 bases from J, with 8 bases between.

V is TRBV29-1 and J is TRBJ1-2; D is perhaps TRBD1 (5 bases). Trimming pared 7 bases from V and 0 bases from J, leaving 12 bases between. The CDR3 runs to 13 residues. CDR1 is SQVTM and CDR2 is ANQGSEA in the germline V gene. This chain's CDR3 is CSGRDGSNYGYTF. The CDR3 DNA reads as TGCAGCGGCAGGGACGGATCTAACTATGGCTACACCTTC.

The rearrangement uses TRBV19 and TRBJ1-4; TRBD1 is a possible D gene (5 bases). Germline V gene lookup returns CDR1 LNHDA and CDR2 SQIVND (reference sequence). CDR3 length: 15 amino acids. V shed 3 bases and J shed 10 bases, with 18 bases lying between them. CDR3 coding DNA: TGTGCCAGTAGTATCGACCTCGGGGGAGGGCGAAAACTGTTTTTT. Amino acid sequence: CASSIDLGGGRKLFF.

A remark on this clonotype: Just one base apart from a much larger clone, this may be a read error. This chain connects TRBV7-9 to TRBJ2-7; the match to TRBD1 covers 8 bases. From germline, CDR1 is SEHNR and CDR2 FQNEAQ (reference sequence). The CDR3 spans 15 residues. Trimming removed 3 bases from V and 6 bases from J; junction bases left unmatched: 10. CDR3 residues: CASSLSGQGVREQYF. Here the CDR3 DNA reads TGTGCCAGCAGCTTGAGCGGACAGGGTGTCCGCGAGCAGTACTTC. The full variable domain, in which reference TRBV7-9 and TRBJ2-7 provide the parts outside the CDR3, is DTGVSQNPRHKITKRGQNVTFRCDPISEHNRLYWYRQTLGQGPEFLTYFQNEAQLEKSRLLSDRFSAERPKGSFSTLEIQRTEQGDSAMYLCASSLSGQGVREQYFGPGTRLTVT.

The rearrangement links TRBV7-9 to TRBJ2-6; D is possibly TRBD2 (5 bases). In germline, CDR1 is SEHNR, CDR2 FQNEAQ (reference sequence). This CDR3 contains 16 residues. The V end lost 8 bases, the J end lost 0 bases, and 14 bases lay between the germline ends. As DNA, the CDR3 is TGTGCCAGCCACGATAGCGTCCTCTCTGGGGCCAACGTCCTGACTTTC. Protein product: CASHDSVLSGANVLTF.

The chain is built from TRBV20-1 and TRBJ2-5; TRBD2 matches at 13 bases. The end of the DNA fits TRBJ2-1 better, so the J call may be wrong. Looked up from germline, CDR1 is DFQATT and CDR2 is SNEGSKA (reference sequence). CDR3 size: 14 residues. CDR3 in DNA: TGCAGTGCTAGAGGGACTAGCGGGAGAGAGACCCAGTTCTTC. Translating it yields CSARGTSGRETQFF.

This sequence joins TRBV14 and TRBJ1-1; D is unresolved. The CDR3 spans 14 residues. Deletions cut 0 bases from V and 6 bases from J, with 11 bases between. Germline CDR1 reads SGHDN; CDR2 reads FVKESK. The DNA for the CDR3 is TGTGCCAGCAGCCAAGATCGAGGGTTCGCTGAAGCTTTCTTT. Its translation: CASSQDRGFAEAFF. The full variable domain, completed using reference TRBV14 and TRBJ1-1, is EAGVTQFPSHSVIEKGQTVTLRCDPISGHDNLYWYRRVMGKEIKFLLHFVKESKQDESGMPNNRFLAERTGGTYSTLKVQPAELEDSGVYFCASSQDRGFAEAFFGQGTRLTVV.

This clonotype was picked up many times. This rearrangement joins TRBV4-2 to TRBJ2-7, with TRBD2 as a possible D gene (6 bases). With 0 bases removed from V and 3 bases from J, the gap between germline ends came to 15 bases. CDR3 length: 16 residues. CDR1 LGHNA and CDR2 YNFKEQ come from the germline V gene. CDR3 bases: TGTGCCAGCAGCCAAGAACCGGGAGTCCCTAACTACGAGCAGTACTTC. It specifies CASSQEPGVPNYEQYF.

In regard to this clonotype: Germline is not matched at one junction end, which may reflect a read error. This rearrangement joins TRBV7-8 to TRBJ1-1; 7 nucleotides agree with TRBD1. The CDR3 extends over 15 amino acids. CDR1 and CDR2 (germline): SGHVS, FQNEAQ. CDR3 amino acids: CASSRIRTGGTEALF. The CDR3 DNA follows: TGTGCCAGCAGCCGAATACGGACAGGAGGCACTGAAGCCCTCTTT.

This clonotype was detected ten times or more. The chain uses TRBV11-1 and TRBJ1-2; possibly TRBD1 for D (5 bases). Germline V CDR1 and CDR2: SGHAT, FQDESV (reference sequence). The CDR3 is 15 amino acids. V was cut by 1 base and J by 8 bases, with 17 bases left in between. The CDR3 nucleotides read TGTGCCAGCAGCTTAGTGGGGACTGCCGCGGACGGCTACACCTTC. It translates to CASSLVGTAADGYTF. The complete variable domain, with remaining parts taken from reference TRBV11-1 and TRBJ1-2, reads EAEVAQSPRYKITEKSQAVAFWCDPISGHATLYWYRQILGQGPELLVQFQDESVVDDSQLPKDRFSAERLKGVDSTLKIQPAELGDSAMYLCASSLVGTAADGYTFGSGTRLTVV.

On this clonotype itself: A junction boundary mismatches the germline segment, possibly from a read error. V is TRBV2 and J is TRBJ1-1, with D possibly matching TRBD1 (6 bases). Germline values: CDR1 SNHLY, CDR2 FYNNEI. This CDR3 is 14 amino acids long. CDR3 region: CASSETVGGTGAFF. CDR3 in DNA: TGTGCCAGCAGTGAAACGGTAGGGGGGACTGGAGCTTTCTTT.